One and the same sample provided the 3 T cell receptor beta chains below, sequenced in a study of long-term antiretroviral therapy in people with HIV. An immunoSEQ assay, version v3.0, was performed at survey level. Profiling relied on immunoSEQ multiplex PCR, and the TCRdb table lists in-frame clones only, not all of them. This sample carries roughly 24,000 clones, approximately 86% of them seen once, and the ten largest clones take 9% to 15%. Sequencing used unsorted PBMCs, obtained 1.6 years after starting antiretroviral therapy. The receptor set was obtained from a man aged 35 to 55 with HIV.

The genes are TRBV7-3 and TRBJ2-2, with D uncertain. The CDR3 has 19 amino acids. Trimming cost V 2 bases and J 1 base, with 20 bases left between them. Germline V gene data show CDR1 as SGHTA and CDR2 as FQGTGA. CDR3 DNA sequence: TGTGCCAGCAGCTTATCGCCCCCGGATGATCCTAGGAACACCGGGGAGCTGTTTTTT. As protein: CASSLSPPDDPRNTGELFF.

The CDR3, as DNA: TGCGCCAGCAGGCAGGGGACGTACGAGCAGTACTTC. Its translation is CASRQGTYEQYF. The J gene is TRBJ2-7, the V gene TRBV5-1, with a tentative D call TRBD1 (6 bases). Germline values: CDR1 SGHRS, CDR2 YFSETQ. The V end was cut by 5 bases, the J end by 4 bases, with 10 bases between. The CDR3 extends over 12 amino acids.

The CDR3 here is CASSAPQGLNTEAFF. As DNA, the CDR3 is TGTGCCAGCAGTGCTCCCCAGGGATTGAACACTGAAGCTTTCTTT. V is TRBV2 and J is TRBJ1-1; weak D call: TRBD1 (5 bases). The CDR3 contains 15 residues. From germline, CDR1 is SNHLY and CDR2 FYNNEI. Trimming took off 4 bases at V and 0 bases at J, with 12 bases between the two ends.